The source of this TCR beta chain is a study of regulatory T cells in long-lasting Graves disease. The CDR3 runs 13 residues. The germline V gene encodes CDR1 GTSNPN and CDR2 SVGIG (reference sequence). Trimming removed 5 bases at V and 6 bases at J, with 17 bases between. According to the study, TCR beta libraries were built with iRepertoire HTBI primers and CDR3-region Arm-PCR. TCRdb reanalysed the multiplex PCR reads using MiXCR and keeps one entry per CDR3 protein. The sample has under 350,000 distinct CDR3 sequences, around 20% seen once. Time point given: persistent/refractory GD, antithyroid drugs over 5 years with positive TRAb. PBMC-extracted RNA yielded the TCR library.

The sample in question was peripheral blood mononuclear cells (PBMCs), obtained when the disease was refractory, from a patient treated with antithyroid drugs. The TCR comes from a female donor with Graves disease. The chain carries TRBV30 and TRBJ2-7, with a weak D call TRBD1 (8 bases). In nucleotides, the CDR3 is TGTGCCTGGGGACAGGGACTAAGGCGCGAGCAGTACTTC. The encoded protein is CAWGQGLRREQYF. Full variable domain (missing parts from reference TRBV30 and TRBJ2-7): SQTIHQWPATLVQPVGSPLSLECTVEGTSNPNLYWYRQAAGRGLQLLFYSVGIGQISSEVPQNLSASRPQDRQFILSSKKLLLSDSGFYLCAWGQGLRREQYFGPGTRLTVT.